These 22 T cell receptor beta chains were sequenced from one sample in a study of blood T cell repertoires in COVID-19. Assay: immunoSEQ multiplex PCR; the TCRdb copy retains only in-frame clones and omits some. The sample has 190,000 or so clones, roughly 86% seen once. Sequenced: peripheral blood. The source of these receptors is a man in his forties or fifties with active or convalescent COVID-19.

The V and J genes are TRBV9 and TRBJ2-3, with D possibly TRBD2 on 6 matching bases. CDR1 is SGDLS, CDR2 YYNGEE, per germline. The CDR3 consists of 13 residues. V lost 6 bases and J 2 bases, leaving 10 bases between the germline ends. The CDR3 region has the DNA TGTGCCAGCACGAGGGACTCCACAGATACGCAGTATTTT. Translated, it gives CASTRDSTDTQYF.

The chain couples TRBV3-1 (or the pseudogene TRBV3-2) to TRBJ2-7, with D maybe TRBD2 (6 bases). V lost 0 bases to trimming and J lost 2 bases, with 11 bases between them. The V gene's germline CDR1 is LGHDT and CDR2 YNNKEL (reference sequence). This CDR3 contains 15 residues. CDR3 amino acids: CASSQDLLATYEQYF. The CDR3 nucleotides read TGTGCCAGCAGCCAAGATCTGCTAGCGACCTACGAGCAGTACTTC.

The rearrangement uses TRBV9 and TRBJ2-3; 11 bases fit TRBD2. Germline trimming cut 0 bases from V and 5 bases from J; bases unmatched to any gene: 2. The CDR3 loop spans 15 amino acids. The germline CDR1 and CDR2 sequences are SGDLS and YYNGEE. CDR3 amino acids: CASSVALAGVDTQYF. CDR3 nucleotide sequence: TGTGCCAGCAGCGTAGCACTAGCGGGGGTAGATACGCAGTATTTT.

This clone was observed once. This sequence joins TRBV24-1 and TRBJ1-5, with 10 bases that match TRBD1. Germline V gene sequence: CDR1 KGHDR, CDR2 SFDVKD. The V gene end was trimmed by 9 bases and the J gene end by 4 bases; junction bases not matched to a gene: 5. CDR3 size: 14 residues. The CDR3 reads CATQPGQGNQPQHF. DNA of the CDR3: TGTGCCACCCAACCGGGACAGGGGAATCAGCCCCAGCATTTT.

The chain links TRBV3-1 (or the pseudogene TRBV3-2) to TRBJ2-3; no firm D call. CDR1 is LGHDT, CDR2 YNNKEL, per germline (reference sequence). This CDR3 spans 17 amino acids. Trimming pared 5 bases from V and 0 bases from J, leaving 18 bases between. The CDR3 sequence: CASSKTLRKSSTDTQYF. CDR3 DNA: TGTGCCAGCAGCAAGACCCTGAGGAAATCTAGCACAGATACGCAGTATTTT.

The chain employs TRBV14 and TRBJ2-5, with D perhaps TRBD1 (6 bases). Germline CDR1 and CDR2: SGHDN and FVKESK. Trimming cost V 4 bases and J 2 bases, with 11 bases left between them. The CDR3 covers 14 residues. CDR3 in amino acids: CASSLRGGQETQYF. The CDR3 DNA reads as TGTGCCAGCAGCCTCAGGGGTGGGCAAGAGACCCAGTACTTC. The whole variable domain, remainder taken from reference TRBV14 and TRBJ2-5, is EAGVTQFPSHSVIEKGQTVTLRCDPISGHDNLYWYRRVMGKEIKFLLHFVKESKQDESGMPNNRFLAERTGGTYSTLKVQPAELEDSGVYFCASSLRGGQETQYFGPGTRLLVL.

The CDR3 DNA is TGCGCCAGCAGCCAGGGACAGGGGAATGGCTACACCTTC. It encodes CASSQGQGNGYTF. This rearrangement joins TRBV5-1 to TRBJ1-2; 10 bases agree with TRBD1. The CDR3 runs 13 residues. The germline V gene has CDR1 SGHRS and CDR2 YFSETQ. The V gene end was trimmed by 4 bases and the J gene end by 6 bases; junction bases not matched to a gene: 3.

The rearrangement joins TRBV5-1 to TRBJ2-7; 8 nucleotides agree with TRBD2. Germline CDR1 reads SGHRS; CDR2 reads YFSETQ. The CDR3 runs 14 residues. V was pared by 10 bases and J by 5 bases, with 14 bases of the junction left unmatched. CDR3 in amino acids: CARGRTGGLDEQYF. In DNA, the CDR3 is TGCGCCCGCGGGCGGACGGGGGGGCTTGACGAGCAGTACTTC.

In this sample, this clone turned up a few times. The chain links TRBV5-4 to TRBJ2-2, with 10 bases lining up with TRBD2. In germline, CDR1 is SGHNT, CDR2 YYREEE (reference sequence). This CDR3 spans 15 amino acids. V gave up 4 bases and J gave up 6 bases; unmatched junction bases: 6. The DNA for the CDR3 is TGTGCCAGCAGCAAGACTAGCGGGCCTTCCGGGGAGCTGTTTTTT. Protein sequence: CASSKTSGPSGELFF.

V gene TRBV7-3 combines with J gene TRBJ2-2, with TRBD1 as a possible D gene (5 bases). Germline V gene data show CDR1 as SGHTA and CDR2 as FQGTGA. This CDR3 has 13 amino acids. Trimming cost V 5 bases and J 4 bases, with 8 bases left between them. DNA for the CDR3: TGTGCCAGCAGCCCGACAGTCACCGGGGAGCTGTTTTTT. Translation gives CASSPTVTGELFF.

The chain has TRBV4-1 and TRBJ1-1, with D possibly being TRBD1 (5 bases). The CDR3 is made up of 14 amino acids. Germline CDR1 is MGHRA and CDR2 is YSYEKL. Deletions cut 4 bases from V and 0 bases from J, with 9 bases between. CDR3 nucleotide sequence: TGCGCCAGCAGCCCAGGGCAGTTGAACACTGAAGCTTTCTTT. It specifies CASSPGQLNTEAFF.

In regard to this clone: The junction shows a germline mismatch at one end, possibly a read error. The same CDR3 can be traced to other DNA sequences in this sample. The V and J genes are TRBV28 and TRBJ1-2; tentative D call: TRBD1 (6 bases). The CDR3 covers 15 residues. Looked up from germline, CDR1 is MDHEN and CDR2 is SYDVKM. The CDR3 loop reads CASSPSAPDSYGYTF. The CDR3 DNA sequence: TGTGCCAGCAGCCCGAGCGCGCCGGACAGCTATGGTTACACCTTC.

The V gene is TRBV7-8, the J gene TRBJ1-4; no reliable D call. Trimming shortened V by 3 bases and J by 8 bases, and 16 bases separated the two germline ends. This CDR3 contains 15 residues. Germline V CDR1 and CDR2: SGHVS, FQNEAQ. The CDR3 DNA follows: TGTGCCAGCAGCTTGGAGGAATTCCCTCACGAAAAACTGTTTTTT. It encodes CASSLEEFPHEKLFF.

This clone appeared once. The chain employs TRBV6-6 and TRBJ1-6; 9 nucleotides line up with TRBD1. Trimming at V came to 6 bases and at J to 9 bases, leaving 9 bases not matched to a gene. CDR3 length equals 15 residues. Germline CDR1 is MNHNY and CDR2 is SVGAGI (reference sequence). The CDR3 loop reads CASSSRTGVRSPLHF. The CDR3 coding sequence is TGTGCCAGCAGCTCTAGGACAGGGGTTCGTTCACCCCTCCACTTT.

This clone occurred many times. The genes are TRBV5-1 and TRBJ1-5; 11 bases are a match to TRBD1. Per the germline V gene, CDR1 is SGHRS and CDR2 is YFSETQ. The CDR3 spans 15 residues. With 7 bases clipped from V and 2 bases from J, the junction kept 5 bases outside the gene matches. CDR3 region: CASRTGGDGNQPQHF. The CDR3 coding sequence is TGCGCCAGCCGGACAGGGGGCGATGGCAATCAGCCCCAGCATTTT.

This clone was detected only a few times. This chain connects TRBV5-1 to TRBJ1-5; 11 bases fit TRBD1. J gave up 3 bases and V 4 bases, and 3 bases lay outside the gene matches. The CDR3 has 15 amino acids. Germline V gene data show CDR1 as SGHRS and CDR2 as YFSETQ. The CDR3 nucleotides read TGCGCCAGCAGCCGGACAGGGGGCGTCAATCAGCCCCAGCATTTT. This sequence encodes CASSRTGGVNQPQHF.

The J gene is TRBJ1-2, the V gene TRBV9; weak D call: TRBD1 (6 bases). V was trimmed by 4 bases and J by 2 bases, leaving 18 bases between them. Germline lookup yields CDR1 SGDLS and CDR2 YYNGEE. This CDR3 comprises 16 residues. Here the CDR3 DNA reads TGTGCCAGCAGCCCGCTCAATGGGGGCAAAAACTATGGCTACACCTTC. Translation: CASSPLNGGKNYGYTF.

V usage is TRBV2 and J usage is TRBJ2-7; D is undetermined. This CDR3 comprises 14 residues. Germline-derived CDR1 and CDR2 are SNHLY and FYNNEI. V was pared by 3 bases and J by 0 bases, with 9 bases between. CDR3 nucleotides: TGTGCCAGCAGTGAGGCAGGTCGCTCCTACGAGCAGTACTTC. This translates into CASSEAGRSYEQYF.

The rearrangement uses TRBV12-3 or TRBV12-4 and TRBJ2-7, with D possibly TRBD2 on 5 matching bases. The CDR3 sequence is 13 residues long. The ends were cut back, 3 bases at V and 2 bases at J, with 8 bases in the middle. The CDR3 spells CASSLDSAYEQYF. CDR3 sequence (DNA): TGTGCCAGCAGTTTGGACTCCGCCTACGAGCAGTACTTC.

Only one count was recorded for this clone. The rearrangement uses TRBV9 and TRBJ2-3, with 7 bases fitting TRBD2. This CDR3 has 16 amino acids. V trimming: 0 bases; J trimming: 1 base; junction bases outside the gene matches: 5. Germline lookup yields CDR1 SGDLS and CDR2 YYNGEE. CDR3 sequence reads: CASSVDTREGTDTQYF. The CDR3 DNA reads as TGTGCCAGCAGCGTAGACACCCGGGAGGGCACAGATACGCAGTATTTT.

The genes are TRBV6-6 and TRBJ1-6; D perhaps matches TRBD1 (5 bases). V was pared by 5 bases and J by 3 bases, with 14 bases between. Per the germline V gene, CDR1 is MNHNY and CDR2 is SVGAGI (reference sequence). This CDR3 spans 16 amino acids. CDR3 amino acids: CASSRIQGIYNSPLHF. CDR3 in DNA: TGTGCCAGCAGTCGTATCCAGGGAATCTATAATTCACCCCTCCACTTT.

The J gene is TRBJ2-3, the V gene TRBV29-1; a weak D match, TRBD2 (5 bases). The V end was cut by 2 bases, the J end by 4 bases, with 7 bases between. CDR1 is SQVTM, CDR2 ANQGSEA, per germline. This CDR3 has 12 residues. The CDR3 DNA is TGCAGCGTTGAAAAAGCGGCAGATACGCAGTATTTT. Its translation: CSVEKAADTQYF.